The 25 T cell receptor beta chains listed next were all sequenced from one sample in a study of cytomegalovirus exposure and HLA in healthy donors. Primers: 60 Vbeta forward and 13 Jbeta reverse. Repertoires were generated with immunoSEQ multiplex PCR, while TCRdb's copy carries only in-frame clones and drops some. The sample yields about 100,000 clones, 65% to 85% seen once. Sequencing used PBMCs. These receptors were obtained from a woman aged 60-75 years in good health and CMV-seropositive.

The chain employs TRBV9 and TRBJ1-1; D gene unclear. Between the trimmed V and J ends, which lost 0 bases and 4 bases, there was a span of 7 bases. CDR3 length: 13 residues. The germline CDR1 and CDR2 sequences are SGDLS and YYNGEE. This CDR3 is CASSVGFSTEAFF. CDR3 in DNA: TGTGCCAGCAGCGTAGGGTTCAGCACTGAAGCTTTCTTT.

This chain uses TRBV6-5 with TRBJ1-5, with D unresolved. V lost 7 bases, J lost 0 bases, and 10 bases lay in between. Germline V gene sequence: CDR1 MNHEY, CDR2 SVGAGI. This CDR3 is built from 14 residues. CDR3 nucleotides: TGTGCCAGCAACAGCCTCCGTAGCAATCAGCCCCAGCATTTT. This translates into CASNSLRSNQPQHF.

V gene TRBV18 combines with J gene TRBJ2-3; perhaps TRBD2 as D (6 bases). The CDR3 is made up of 14 amino acids. Germline V CDR1 and CDR2: KGHSH, LQKENI. Trimming shortened V by 4 bases and J by 0 bases, and 8 bases separated the two germline ends. CDR3 coding DNA: TGTGCCAGCTCACGGAGGGCTAGCACAGATACGCAGTATTTT. Residues: CASSRRASTDTQYF.

The rearrangement joins TRBV15 to TRBJ2-5, with D possibly matching TRBD2 (5 bases). The J call is uncertain, as TRBJ2-7 better fits the DNA end. The CDR3 runs 15 residues. Per germline, CDR1 LNHNV and CDR2 YYDKDF (reference sequence). CDR3 sequence (DNA): TGTGCCACCAGCAGCGGCTCGGGATCCTCCTACGAGCAGTACTTC. It yields the protein CATSSGSGSSYEQYF.

Regarding this clone: At the DNA level, this CDR3 is encoded by other sequences in the same sample as well. The J gene is TRBJ2-4, the V gene TRBV15, with 7 bases lining up with TRBD1. The V gene's germline CDR1 is LNHNV and CDR2 YYDKDF (reference sequence). CDR3 length equals 15 residues. V dropped 3 bases and J dropped 1; count of bases not matched to a gene: 3. CDR3 sequence (DNA): TGTGCCACCAGCAGGTCGGACAGGGCCAAAAACATTCAGTACTTC. This sequence encodes CATSRSDRAKNIQYF. The full variable domain, in which reference TRBV15 and TRBJ2-4 provide the parts outside the CDR3, is DAMVIQNPRYQVTQFGKPVTLSCSQTLNHNVMYWYQQKSSQAPKLLFHYYDKDFNNEADTPDNFQSRRPNTSFCFLDIRSPGLGDTAMYLCATSRSDRAKNIQYFGAGTRLSVL.

The chain recombines TRBV4-1 with TRBJ1-5, with 8 bases identical to TRBD1. Trimming took 0 bases from V and 7 from J; bases not matched to a gene: 8. Germline V gene lookup returns CDR1 MGHRA and CDR2 YSYEKL. This CDR3 has 16 amino acids. CDR3 region: CASSQDFGQGGQPQHF. CDR3 coding DNA: TGCGCCAGCAGCCAAGATTTCGGACAGGGTGGGCAGCCCCAGCATTTT.

The rearrangement joins TRBV5-4 to TRBJ2-1; D gene unclear. Germline loops: CDR1 SGHNT, CDR2 YYREEE (reference sequence). V lost 0 bases and J 9 bases, leaving 10 bases between the germline ends. This CDR3 has 13 amino acids. CDR3 DNA sequence: TGTGCCAGCAGCTTGGGAGGTTTGGGTGAGCAGTTCTTC. Its translation is CASSLGGLGEQFF.

The V gene is TRBV5-6, the J gene TRBJ2-3, with TRBD2 identical over 9 bases. V dropped 0 bases and J dropped 2; count of bases not matched to a gene: 1. CDR1 is SGHDT, CDR2 YYEEEE, per germline. The CDR3 covers 15 residues. DNA of the CDR3: TGTGCCAGCAGCTTGGAGGGACTAGCCACAGATACGCAGTATTTT. It codes for CASSLEGLATDTQYF.

The rearrangement links TRBV11-2 to TRBJ2-7; 8 bases match TRBD2. Germline trimming cut 3 bases from V and 3 bases from J; bases unmatched to any gene: 13. Germline assignment: CDR1 SGHAT and CDR2 FQNNGV. The CDR3 runs to 17 residues. This CDR3 is CASSFRGGARENYEQYF. The DNA of the CDR3 is TGTGCCAGCAGCTTCCGGGGGGGGGCCAGGGAGAACTACGAGCAGTACTTC. Using reference TRBV11-2 and TRBJ2-7 for the parts outside the CDR3, the full variable domain is EAGVAQSPRYKIIEKRQSVAFWCNPISGHATLYWYQQILGQGPKLLIQFQNNGVVDDSQLPKDRFSAERLKGVDSTLKIQPAKLEDSAVYLCASSFRGGARENYEQYFGPGTRLTVT.

V gene TRBV9 combines with J gene TRBJ1-1, with D possibly matching TRBD1 (6 bases). CDR1 is SGDLS and CDR2 is YYNGEE in the germline V gene. The CDR3 extends over 14 amino acids. V was trimmed by 0 bases and J by 6 bases, leaving 12 bases between them. The CDR3: CASSVGPQGSEAFF. CDR3 nucleotide sequence: TGTGCCAGCAGCGTAGGCCCCCAGGGGTCTGAAGCTTTCTTT.

This chain joins TRBV4-2 and TRBJ1-5, with D unresolved. Trimming stripped 0 bases from V and 7 bases from J, with 7 bases between. This CDR3 is built from 13 residues. Germline lookup yields CDR1 LGHNA and CDR2 YNFKEQ. Here the CDR3 DNA reads TGTGCCAGCAGCCAAGAGAGAGGACAGCCCCAGCATTTT. It yields the protein CASSQERGQPQHF.

This clone was seen a handful of times. This chain connects TRBV5-4 to TRBJ2-7, with 15 bases identical to TRBD2. Germline V gene lookup returns CDR1 SGHNT and CDR2 YYREEE (reference sequence). This CDR3 is 16 amino acids long. V dropped 6 bases and J dropped 2; count of bases not matched to a gene: 6. CDR3 DNA sequence: TGTGCCAGCACGAGGACTAGCGGGAGGGTCGCCTACGAGCAGTACTTC. It encodes CASTRTSGRVAYEQYF.

The chain carries TRBV18 and TRBJ2-3; TRBD1 is a possible D gene (6 bases). Germline CDR1 is KGHSH and CDR2 is LQKENI. The CDR3 contains 16 residues. The V end lost 6 bases, the J end lost 1 base, and 17 bases lay between the germline ends. CDR3 coding DNA: TGTGCCAGCTCTCCCCGACAGGACCTAGGCACAGATACGCAGTATTTT. Translating it yields CASSPRQDLGTDTQYF.

The chain recombines TRBV28 with TRBJ2-5; 8 bases are shared with TRBD2. Germline values: CDR1 MDHEN, CDR2 SYDVKM. V lost 5 bases to trimming and J lost 0 bases; unmatched junction nucleotides: 8. This CDR3 has 16 amino acids. The CDR3 is CASSGVSGTYQETQYF. As DNA, the CDR3 is TGTGCCAGCAGTGGTGTTAGCGGGACGTACCAAGAGACCCAGTACTTC. Based on the CDR3 plus reference TRBV28 and TRBJ2-5, the full variable domain is DVKVTQSSRYLVKRTGEKVFLECVQDMDHENMFWYRQDPGLGLRLIYFSYDVKMKEKGDIPEGYSVSREKKERFSLILESASTNQTSMYLCASSGVSGTYQETQYFGPGTRLLVL.

The chain links TRBV5-4 to TRBJ1-1; a possible D gene is TRBD1 (6 bases). Trimming shortened V by 1 base and J by 1 base, and 17 bases separated the two germline ends. The CDR3 consists of 17 residues. Germline assignment: CDR1 SGHNT and CDR2 YYREEE (reference sequence). The CDR3 is CASSLPLGTRRNTEAFF. The CDR3 DNA follows: TGTGCCAGCAGCTTGCCTTTGGGGACACGCAGGAACACTGAAGCTTTCTTT.

This clone was counted between two and nine times. V gene TRBV5-6 combines with J gene TRBJ1-1; D perhaps matches TRBD1 (6 bases). The CDR3 consists of 15 residues. The V and J ends lost 4 bases and 3 bases respectively, with 16 bases between them. CDR1 SGHDT and CDR2 YYEEEE come from the germline V gene. The chain's CDR3 is CASSHPGRGDTEAFF. Written as DNA, the CDR3 is TGTGCCAGCAGCCACCCGGGCAGGGGAGACACTGAAGCTTTCTTT.

The chain uses TRBV14 and TRBJ1-1; D unresolved. The CDR3 extends over 14 amino acids. From germline, CDR1 is SGHDN and CDR2 FVKESK. Trimming pared 4 bases from V and 0 bases from J, leaving 9 bases between. The CDR3 DNA sequence: TGTGCCAGCAGCCCGCACAAAGTGAACACTGAAGCTTTCTTT. The encoded protein is CASSPHKVNTEAFF.

This clone turned up a few times. This chain links TRBV11-2 with TRBJ1-2, with 7 bases that match TRBD1. Losses at the gene ends were 6 bases for V and 7 bases for J; bases not matched to a gene: 8. CDR1 and CDR2 (germline): SGHAT, FQNNGV. The CDR3 is 13 residues long. The CDR3 sequence: CASSLDREVGYTF. CDR3 bases: TGTGCCAGCAGTCTCGACAGGGAGGTTGGCTACACCTTC.

This clone turned up a few times. V and J are TRBV7-9 and TRBJ2-2, with 7 bases identical to TRBD2. Germline lookup yields CDR1 SEHNR and CDR2 FQNEAQ (reference sequence). The CDR3 has 15 residues. V gave up 2 bases and J gave up 4 bases; unmatched junction bases: 4. CDR3 sequence: CASSLPPGGTGELFF. CDR3 DNA sequence: TGTGCCAGCAGCTTACCGCCGGGGGGCACCGGGGAGCTGTTTTTT. Full variable domain (outside the CDR3, taken from reference TRBV7-9 and TRBJ2-2): DTGVSQNPRHKITKRGQNVTFRCDPISEHNRLYWYRQTLGQGPEFLTYFQNEAQLEKSRLLSDRFSAERPKGSFSTLEIQRTEQGDSAMYLCASSLPPGGTGELFFGEGSRLTVL.

The gene calls are TRBV6-6 and TRBJ1-4, with D uncertain. The length of the CDR3 is 15 residues. CDR1 is MNHNY and CDR2 is SVGAGI in the germline V gene (reference sequence). Trimming pared 4 bases from V and 3 bases from J, leaving 12 bases between. The chain's CDR3 is CASSSPSRPNEKLFF. In nucleotides, the CDR3 is TGTGCCAGCAGTTCTCCCTCCCGTCCTAATGAAAAACTGTTTTTT.

V gene TRBV27 combines with J gene TRBJ2-1, with D maybe TRBD1 (5 bases). The length of the CDR3 is 12 residues. Trimming removed 2 bases at V and 6 bases at J, with 5 bases between. Germline V gene lookup returns CDR1 MNHEY and CDR2 SMNVEV (reference sequence). The CDR3 DNA reads as TGTGCCAGCAGTTTAGACAGCAATGAGCAGTTCTTC. It specifies CASSLDSNEQFF.

The V call is TRBV9, the J call TRBJ1-1; 7 bases match TRBD1. The CDR3 has 15 residues. The V and J ends lost 4 bases and 3 bases, in that order; junction bases with no gene match: 9. Germline V gene data show CDR1 as SGDLS and CDR2 as YYNGEE. This chain's CDR3 is CASSLRGKGDTEAFF. CDR3 bases: TGTGCCAGCAGCCTCAGGGGGAAAGGGGACACTGAAGCTTTCTTT.

The J gene is TRBJ1-2, the V gene TRBV6-1; 9 positions match TRBD1. Per the germline V gene, CDR1 is MNHNS and CDR2 is SASEGT. CDR3 length equals 14 residues. The V gene end was trimmed by 6 bases and the J gene end by 3 bases; junction bases not matched to a gene: 5. As DNA, the CDR3 is TGTGCCAGCAGGGAAAACAGGGGGCACTATGGCTACACCTTC. This sequence encodes CASRENRGHYGYTF.

The CDR3 DNA is TGTGCCAGCAGTAAGATTAGCGGGAAAGGAACCTACGAGCAGTACTTC. Amino acids: CASSKISGKGTYEQYF. The J gene is TRBJ2-7, the V gene TRBV7-9, with 8 bases that match TRBD2. With 6 bases clipped from V and 2 bases from J, the junction kept 12 bases outside the gene matches. The CDR3 length is 16 residues. CDR1 and CDR2 (germline): SEHNR, FQNEAQ (reference sequence).

The rearrangement joins TRBV6-1 to TRBJ2-1; perhaps TRBD2 as D (5 bases). Germline-derived CDR1 and CDR2 are MNHNS and SASEGT. The CDR3 has 16 amino acids. V lost 1 base to trimming and J lost 0 bases, with 10 bases between them. CDR3 residues: CASSEGSSGSYNEQFF. The CDR3 DNA is TGTGCCAGCAGTGAAGGAAGCAGCGGCTCCTACAATGAGCAGTTCTTC.